This entry describes one T cell receptor beta chain. Both 60 Vbeta primers and 13 Jbeta primers went into the PCR. Measured with immunoSEQ multiplex PCR; TCRdb has only the in-frame clones, and not every one. The sample has some 160,000 clones, about three quarters seen once; the top ten hold roughly 1.5%. These data originate in a study of cytomegalovirus exposure and HLA in healthy donors. This TCR came from a woman aged 30 to 39 in good health and CMV-seronegative. The sequenced sample was PBMCs.

CDR3 nucleotides: TGTGCCACCAGCAGAGGGGCGGGGGTCCATTTTGGTGAGCAGTTCTTC. It codes for CATSRGAGVHFGEQFF. The chain has TRBV15 and TRBJ2-1, with 7 bases identical to TRBD2. This CDR3 is 16 amino acids long. The V gene end was trimmed by 1 base and the J gene end by 9 bases; junction bases not matched to a gene: 12. Germline assignment: CDR1 LNHNV and CDR2 YYDKDF (reference sequence).